This TCR beta chain was recovered during a study of neurological immune-mediated disorders. The unsorted libraries were produced from 2 million PBMCs held at -80 C. The germline CDR1 and CDR2 sequences are SGHRS and YFSETQ. V lost 2 bases to trimming and J lost 3 bases, with 18 bases between them. The CDR3 runs to 16 residues. TCRdb re-derived calls from the 5' RACE reads in MiXCR, one entry per CDR3 protein. Of tens of thousands of distinct CDR3 sequences listed, roughly 2.5% are singletons. This clonotype has ten or more counts. What was sequenced was PBMCs. The chain links TRBV5-1 to TRBJ2-7; D is perhaps TRBD1 or TRBD2 (5 bases each). The clonotype originates from a man between 50 and 59 years old with multiple sclerosis. The CDR3 region has the DNA TGCGCCAGCAGCTTAGCAGGTGGGACGGCTAGCTACGAGCAGTACTTC. Protein product: CASSLAGGTASYEQYF.